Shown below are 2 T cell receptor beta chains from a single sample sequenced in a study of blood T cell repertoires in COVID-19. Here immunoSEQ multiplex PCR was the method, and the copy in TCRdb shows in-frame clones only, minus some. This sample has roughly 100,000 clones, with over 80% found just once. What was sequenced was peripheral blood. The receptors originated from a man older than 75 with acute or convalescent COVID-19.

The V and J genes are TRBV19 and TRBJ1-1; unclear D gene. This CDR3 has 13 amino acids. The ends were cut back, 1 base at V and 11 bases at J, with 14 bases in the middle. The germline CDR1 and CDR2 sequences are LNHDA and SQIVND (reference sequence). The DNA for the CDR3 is TGTGCCAGTAGTATAGTTCACATCGGCGGGGCTTTCTTT. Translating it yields CASSIVHIGGAFF.

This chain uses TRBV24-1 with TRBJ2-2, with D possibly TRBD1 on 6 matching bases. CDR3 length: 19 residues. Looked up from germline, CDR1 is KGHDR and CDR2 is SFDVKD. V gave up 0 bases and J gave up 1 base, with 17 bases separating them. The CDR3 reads CATSDLAGWAGENTGELFF. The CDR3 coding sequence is TGTGCCACCAGTGATTTGGCTGGTTGGGCAGGGGAGAACACCGGGGAGCTGTTTTTT.